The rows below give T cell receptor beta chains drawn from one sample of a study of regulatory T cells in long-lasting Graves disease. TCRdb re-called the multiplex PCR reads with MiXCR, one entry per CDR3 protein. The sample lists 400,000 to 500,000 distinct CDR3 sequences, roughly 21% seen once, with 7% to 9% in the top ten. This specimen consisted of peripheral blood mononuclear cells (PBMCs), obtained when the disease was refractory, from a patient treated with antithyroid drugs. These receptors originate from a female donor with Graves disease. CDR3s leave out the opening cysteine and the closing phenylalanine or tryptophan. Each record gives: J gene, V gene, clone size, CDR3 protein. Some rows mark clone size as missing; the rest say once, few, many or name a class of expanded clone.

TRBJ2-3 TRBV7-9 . ASSFGTGRGTDTQY
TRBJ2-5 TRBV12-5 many ASGLAASIWGPETQY
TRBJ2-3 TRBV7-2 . ASSLGGPDTQY
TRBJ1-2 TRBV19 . ASSIGGGGGDGYT
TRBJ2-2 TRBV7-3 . ASSKIPGELF
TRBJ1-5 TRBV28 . ASSWDRGARQPQH
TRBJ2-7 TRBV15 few ATSLWTAPSYEQY
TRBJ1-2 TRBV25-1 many ASSGWGRDYGYT
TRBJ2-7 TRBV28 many ASSPGTGSYEQY
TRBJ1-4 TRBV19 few ASSKSAGGGEKLF
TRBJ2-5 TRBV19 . ASSPGHSQETQY
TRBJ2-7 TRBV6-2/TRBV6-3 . ASRLAGGPAYEQY
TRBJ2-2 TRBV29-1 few SVGSSWDYAGTGELF
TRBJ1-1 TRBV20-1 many SALPGQVNTEAF
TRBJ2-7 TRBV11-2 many ASSLGIVYEQY
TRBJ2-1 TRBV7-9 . ASSPAGTSGRGEQF
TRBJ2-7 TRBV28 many ASGRDEQY
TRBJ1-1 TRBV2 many ASSVTNTEAF
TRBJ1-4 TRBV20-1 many SAPDPGGSNEKLF
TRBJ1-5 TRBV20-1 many SAKNRDGYGQPQH
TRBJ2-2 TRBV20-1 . SAEGVTGELF
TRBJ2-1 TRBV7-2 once ASSSEGPKYRQF
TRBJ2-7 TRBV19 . ASSYRDGFSYEQY
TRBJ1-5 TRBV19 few ASSTSRQGGLQPQH
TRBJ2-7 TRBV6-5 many ASSYSGGELATSYEQY
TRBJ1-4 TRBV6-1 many ASSVGGAIEKLF
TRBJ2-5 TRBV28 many ASSYRFSETQY
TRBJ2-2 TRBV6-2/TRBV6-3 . ASSFDDTGELF
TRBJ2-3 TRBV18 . ASSPLGAVDTQY
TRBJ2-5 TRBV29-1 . SVDGGGQETQY
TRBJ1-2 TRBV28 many ASSPGTGTSNSGYT
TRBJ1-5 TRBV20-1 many SAPGTGGSQPQH
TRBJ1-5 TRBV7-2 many ASSQMAGWHQPQH
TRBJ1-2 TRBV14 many ASSSRVYGYT
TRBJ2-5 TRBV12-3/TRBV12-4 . ASSLMVESETQY
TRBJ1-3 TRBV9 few ASSVDGTSGNTIY
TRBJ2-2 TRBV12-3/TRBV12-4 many ASRIREGGTGELF
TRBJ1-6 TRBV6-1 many ASTEGGGSPLH
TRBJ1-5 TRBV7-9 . ASSSPGHNINQPQH
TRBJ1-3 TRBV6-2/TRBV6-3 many ASSYGAGSGNTIY